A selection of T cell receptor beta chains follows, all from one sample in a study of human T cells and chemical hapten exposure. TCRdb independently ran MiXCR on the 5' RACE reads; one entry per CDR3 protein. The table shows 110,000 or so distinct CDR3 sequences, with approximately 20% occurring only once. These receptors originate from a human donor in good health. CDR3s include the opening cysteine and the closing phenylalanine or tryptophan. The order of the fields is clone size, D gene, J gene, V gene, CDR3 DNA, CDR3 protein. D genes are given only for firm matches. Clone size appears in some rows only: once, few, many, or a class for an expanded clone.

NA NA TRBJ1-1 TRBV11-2 TGTGCCAGCAGCTTAGACGGGATTTGGAACACTGAAGCTTTCTTT CASSLDGIWNTEAFF
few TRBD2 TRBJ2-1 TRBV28 TGTGCCAGCAGTCCTAGCGGGAGTCGTTACAATGAGCAGTTCTTC CASSPSGSRYNEQFF
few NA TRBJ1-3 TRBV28 TGTGCCAGCAGTTCCCCTCGAGACGCTATCTCTGGAAACACCATATATTTT CASSSPRDAISGNTIYF
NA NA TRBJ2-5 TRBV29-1 TGCAGCGTTGAATGGCAGCAAGAGACCCAGTACTTC CSVEWQQETQYF
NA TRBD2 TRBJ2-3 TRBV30 TGTGCCTGGAGAGGGGTAGCGGGAGGGTACACAGATACGCAGTATTTT CAWRGVAGGYTDTQYF
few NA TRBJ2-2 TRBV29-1 TGCAGCGCCGACCGACTAAACACCGGGGAGCTGTTTTTT CSADRLNTGELFF
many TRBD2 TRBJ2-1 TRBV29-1 TGCAGCGGCCGACTAACGCTAGCGGGATTAAATGAGCAGTTCTTC CSGRLTLAGLNEQFF
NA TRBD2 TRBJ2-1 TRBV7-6 TGTGCCAGCAGCTGGATAGCGGGAGAGGGGGACAATGAGCAGTTCTTC CASSWIAGEGDNEQFF
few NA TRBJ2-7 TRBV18 TGTGCCAGCTCACCCACCGGGACCTACCACGAGCAGTACTTC CASSPTGTYHEQYF
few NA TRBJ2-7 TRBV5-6 TGTGCCAGCAGCTTGGCGTTAGGTCACCGCCCGACCGAGCAGTACTTC CASSLALGHRPTEQYF
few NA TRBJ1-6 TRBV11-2 TGTGCCAGCAGCTTAGGTCCGGGCTCCTATAATTCACCCCTCCACTTT CASSLGPGSYNSPLHF
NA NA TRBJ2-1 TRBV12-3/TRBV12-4 TGTGCCAGCAGTTTAGTCGCGGGGAGACTAAGCCAAAATGAGCAGTTCTTC CASSLVAGRLSQNEQFF
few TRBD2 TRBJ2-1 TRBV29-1 TGCAGCGTTGAAAGGACTAGCGGGCGTTCCTACAATGAGCAGTTCTTC CSVERTSGRSYNEQFF